These 32 T cell receptor beta chains share one sample of origin, sequenced in a study of blood T cell repertoires in COVID-19. Method: immunoSEQ multiplex PCR; TCRdb's copy keeps in-frame clones and lacks some. The data show 20,000 to 25,000 clones, over 75% seen once. Sequencing used peripheral blood. The receptors here all came from a human donor in a cohort sampled during active COVID-19.

The gene calls are TRBV30 and TRBJ1-5; D remains ambiguous. Germline V lookup: CDR1 GTSNPN, CDR2 SVGIG (reference sequence). This CDR3 has 15 amino acids. The germline V and J ends were trimmed by 0 bases and 1 base, with 10 bases remaining between them. CDR3 protein: CAWSVGRLSNQPQHF. The CDR3 DNA reads TGTGCCTGGAGTGTTGGCAGATTAAGCAATCAGCCCCAGCATTTT.

The chain carries TRBV18 and TRBJ1-1; no clear D gene. The V gene's germline CDR1 is KGHSH and CDR2 LQKENI. This CDR3 is 14 amino acids long. V lost 9 bases, J lost 1 base, and 15 bases lay in between. DNA for the CDR3: TGTGCCAGTTTCACCAAACAACAGAACACTGAAGCTTTCTTT. Protein sequence: CASFTKQQNTEAFF.

V and J are TRBV10-1 and TRBJ1-5; 9 nucleotides align to TRBD1. V shed 10 bases, J shed 7 bases, and the junction held 8 bases outside the gene matches. Germline V gene lookup returns CDR1 WNHNN and CDR2 SYGVQD (reference sequence). There are 13 residues in the CDR3. The CDR3 reads CATGQGTGQPQHF. The CDR3 DNA sequence: TGCGCCACGGGACAGGGAACCGGGCAGCCCCAGCATTTT.

This clone appeared a single time. DNA for the CDR3: TGTGCCAGCAGCGGAGGCGGGGACCAAGAGACCCAGTACTTC. Translating gives CASSGGGDQETQYF. The chain is built from TRBV9 and TRBJ2-5; perhaps TRBD2 as D (6 bases). The CDR3 runs to 14 residues. Germline CDR1 reads SGDLS; CDR2 reads YYNGEE. V gave up 3 bases and J gave up 0 bases, with 9 bases separating them.

V usage is TRBV5-4 and J usage is TRBJ2-7, with a tentative D call TRBD1 (6 bases). V was pared by 4 bases and J by 2 bases, with 16 bases between. The CDR3 totals 15 residues. CDR1 SGHNT and CDR2 YYREEE come from the germline V gene (reference sequence). The CDR3 sequence: CASSPKTGRTYEQYF. The DNA of the CDR3 is TGTGCCAGCAGCCCGAAGACAGGCAGAACCTACGAGCAGTACTTC.

The V gene is TRBV5-1, the J gene TRBJ2-2, with D perhaps matching TRBD1 (5 bases). The germline V gene encodes CDR1 SGHRS and CDR2 YFSETQ. The CDR3 consists of 13 residues. The V end lost 7 bases, the J end lost 2 bases, and 9 bases lay between the germline ends. The DNA of the CDR3 is TGCGCCAGCGGGGCAAGCAACACCGGGGAGCTGTTTTTT. Encoded protein: CASGASNTGELFF.

V gene TRBV5-1 combines with J gene TRBJ2-7; weak D call: TRBD1 (5 bases). Germline CDR1 and CDR2: SGHRS and YFSETQ. Trimming took 1 base from V and 7 from J, leaving 18 bases between them. The CDR3 covers 15 residues. Here the CDR3 DNA reads TGCGCCAGCAGCTTGTCAGGGAATCGCATTGGGGAGCAGTACTTC. Translating it yields CASSLSGNRIGEQYF.

The V gene is TRBV6-5, the J gene TRBJ1-1, with 9 bases that match TRBD1. Germline trimming cut 6 bases from V and 1 base from J; bases unmatched to any gene: 3. Germline CDR1 is MNHEY and CDR2 is SVGAGI. The CDR3 covers 14 residues. The CDR3, as DNA: TGTGCCAGCAGGACGGGACAGGGGAACACTGAAGCTTTCTTT. Encoded protein: CASRTGQGNTEAFF.

J is TRBJ2-7 and V is TRBV18; D perhaps matches TRBD2 (5 bases). Trimming took off 0 bases at V and 6 bases at J, with 6 bases between the two ends. The CDR3 is made up of 12 amino acids. Germline assignment: CDR1 KGHSH and CDR2 LQKENI. The CDR3 DNA is TGTGCCAGCTCACCACCGGCGGGCGAGCAGTACTTC. Amino acids: CASSPPAGEQYF. Full variable domain (outside the CDR3, taken from reference TRBV18 and TRBJ2-7): NAGVMQNPRHLVRRRGQEARLRCSPMKGHSHVYWYRQLPEEGLKFMVYLQKENIIDESGMPKERFSAEFPKEGPSILRIQQVVRGDSAAYFCASSPPAGEQYFGPGTRLTVT.

This chain connects TRBV4-3 to TRBJ2-1, with 7 nucleotides matching TRBD1. Germline CDR1 and CDR2: LGHNA and YSLEER. V dropped 2 bases and J dropped 1; count of bases not matched to a gene: 2. The CDR3 length is 15 residues. The DNA for the CDR3 is TGCGCCAGCAGCCAAAAGACAGGGTCCTACAATGAGCAGTTCTTC. This translates into CASSQKTGSYNEQFF.

The V and J genes are TRBV2 and TRBJ2-1, with TRBD2 identical over 9 bases. V shed 6 bases and J 6 bases; nucleotides not matched to a gene: 9. The CDR3 runs 15 residues. Germline lookup yields CDR1 SNHLY and CDR2 FYNNEI. The DNA of the CDR3 is TGTGCCAGCAGCGAGACCGGGACTAGCCTCAATGAGCAGTTCTTC. It is translated as CASSETGTSLNEQFF.

This chain joins TRBV14 and TRBJ1-5; D possibly corresponds to TRBD1 (5 bases). V was shortened by 0 bases and J by 3 bases, with 9 bases between the two germline ends. Germline CDR1 reads SGHDN; CDR2 reads FVKESK. This CDR3 comprises 15 residues. The CDR3 spells CASSQDGGINQPQHF. The CDR3 DNA sequence: TGTGCCAGCAGCCAAGATGGGGGGATCAATCAGCCCCAGCATTTT.

The chain carries TRBV19 and TRBJ2-3; maybe TRBD1 (6 bases). Germline CDR1 is LNHDA and CDR2 is SQIVND (reference sequence). Trimming removed 2 bases at V and 0 bases at J, with 9 bases between. This CDR3 is 15 amino acids long. The CDR3 nucleotides are TGTGCCAGTAGTATAATGGGGGCTAGCACAGATACGCAGTATTTT. Protein sequence: CASSIMGASTDTQYF.

The V gene is TRBV4-1, the J gene TRBJ1-5; D may be TRBD1 (6 bases). CDR3 length equals 17 residues. Germline V gene data show CDR1 as MGHRA and CDR2 as YSYEKL. With 2 bases removed from V and 5 bases from J, the gap between germline ends came to 19 bases. The CDR3 nucleotides read TGCGCCAGCAGCCAAATTGCAGCACAGGGCAGGGATCAGCCCCAGCATTTT. Its translation is CASSQIAAQGRDQPQHF.

In DNA, the CDR3 is TGCGCCAGGGGGGCTTACGTCGGTGGAAACACCATATATTTT. This gives the protein CARGAYVGGNTIYF. This sequence joins TRBV5-1 and TRBJ1-3, with D perhaps matching TRBD1 (6 bases). Trimming pared 8 bases from V and 3 bases from J, leaving 15 bases between. There are 14 residues in the CDR3. Per germline, CDR1 SGHRS and CDR2 YFSETQ.

This sequence joins TRBV28 and TRBJ2-2, with D tentatively TRBD1 (5 bases). CDR1 is MDHEN, CDR2 SYDVKM, per germline. Deletions cut 6 bases from V and 5 bases from J, with 19 bases between. CDR3 length: 16 residues. The CDR3: CASSLPPGSGTGELFF. CDR3 sequence (DNA): TGTGCCAGCAGCCTTCCCCCAGGGTCGGGTACCGGGGAGCTGTTTTTT.

The chain carries TRBV12-3 or TRBV12-4 and TRBJ1-1, with 7 bases matching TRBD1. CDR3 length equals 13 residues. V was pared by 10 bases and J by 5 bases, with 10 bases of the junction left unmatched. This chain's CDR3 is CATQETGKTEAFF. CDR3 DNA: TGTGCCACCCAAGAGACAGGGAAAACTGAAGCTTTCTTT.

The chain links TRBV3-1 (or the pseudogene TRBV3-2) to TRBJ2-1; no reliable D call. The V gene lost 0 bases and the J gene lost 12 bases, with 6 bases spanning the gap. The CDR3 runs 11 residues. Germline V gene sequence: CDR1 LGHDT, CDR2 YNNKEL (reference sequence). The DNA for the CDR3 is TGTGCCAGCAGCCAAGATTCCCGGCAGTTCTTC. Its protein product is CASSQDSRQFF.

The chain has TRBV6-5 and TRBJ1-1; D is possibly TRBD1 (6 bases). V was shortened by 9 bases and J by 4 bases, with 12 bases between the two germline ends. Germline loops: CDR1 MNHEY, CDR2 SVGAGI. This CDR3 region has 12 residues. CDR3 in amino acids: CASCGGGTEAFF. In DNA form, the CDR3 reads TGTGCCAGTTGTGGGGGCGGCACTGAAGCTTTCTTT.

The V call is TRBV2, the J call TRBJ1-1; tentatively, D is TRBD1 (6 bases). Trimming pared 3 bases from V and 4 bases from J, leaving 18 bases between. Germline V gene data show CDR1 as SNHLY and CDR2 as FYNNEI. The CDR3 sequence is 16 residues long. The CDR3 DNA reads as TGTGCCAGCAGTGACAGGGGCCTCTACTCGGGCACTGAAGCTTTCTTT. Protein sequence: CASSDRGLYSGTEAFF. The variable domain in full, completed from reference TRBV2 and TRBJ1-1, reads EPEVTQTPSHQVTQMGQEVILRCVPISNHLYFYWYRQILGQKVEFLVSFYNNEISEKSEIFDDQFSVERPDGSNFTLKIRSTKLEDSAMYFCASSDRGLYSGTEAFFGQGTRLTVV.

This chain uses TRBV19 with TRBJ1-2; TRBD1 matches at 7 bases. Looked up from germline, CDR1 is LNHDA and CDR2 is SQIVND (reference sequence). J gave up 5 bases and V 7 bases, and 4 bases lay outside the gene matches. The CDR3 covers 12 residues. The CDR3 sequence is CASTQGQYGYTF. The CDR3, as DNA: TGTGCCAGTACCCAGGGACAGTATGGCTACACCTTC.

The J gene is TRBJ1-2, the V gene TRBV10-3; D may be TRBD1 (6 bases). Germline V gives CDR1 ENHRY, CDR2 SYGVKD. V lost 3 bases and J 4 bases, leaving 12 bases between the germline ends. This CDR3 spans 14 amino acids. The DNA of the CDR3 is TGTGCCATCAGTGAAGAGGGGGTGGGCTATGGCTACACCTTC. The encoded protein is CAISEEGVGYGYTF.

This clone was seen just once. The J gene is TRBJ2-7, the V gene TRBV18, with TRBD1 identical over 9 bases. V dropped 4 bases and J dropped 7; count of bases not matched to a gene: 5. This CDR3 has 13 amino acids. Germline V gene sequence: CDR1 KGHSH, CDR2 LQKENI. The CDR3 here is CASSRQGVGEQYF. For the CDR3, the DNA is TGTGCCAGCTCACGACAGGGGGTAGGGGAGCAGTACTTC.

V is TRBV5-4 and J is TRBJ2-2, with TRBD1 matching over 7 bases. The CDR3 contains 13 residues. CDR1 is SGHNT and CDR2 is YYREEE in the germline V gene (reference sequence). The V and J ends lost 1 base and 7 bases, in that order; junction bases with no gene match: 1. The DNA for the CDR3 is TGTGCCAGCAGCTTGACAGGGGACGGGGAGCTGTTTTTT. As protein: CASSLTGDGELFF.

The V and J genes are TRBV11-1 and TRBJ1-1, with TRBD1 matching 7 bases. Germline V CDR1 and CDR2: SGHAT, FQDESV (reference sequence). This CDR3 contains 13 residues. Trimming removed 2 bases from V and 10 bases from J; junction bases left unmatched: 7. The CDR3 coding sequence is TGTGCCAGCAGCTTACTAGGGGGCGGTGGAGCTTTCTTT. This codes for CASSLLGGGGAFF.

This chain connects TRBV7-8 to TRBJ2-1, with 7 bases fitting TRBD1. Losses at the gene ends were 7 bases for V and 9 bases for J; bases not matched to a gene: 15. Germline V gene sequence: CDR1 SGHVS, CDR2 FQNEAQ. This CDR3 has 15 residues. The CDR3: CASTSGVLPGGEQFF. In DNA form, the CDR3 reads TGTGCCAGCACCTCCGGGGTACTCCCAGGGGGTGAGCAGTTCTTC.

The chain couples TRBV6-6 to TRBJ1-2, with D possibly matching TRBD1 (6 bases). The CDR3 spans 12 residues. Looked up from germline, CDR1 is MNHNY and CDR2 is SVGAGI (reference sequence). The V end was cut by 6 bases, the J end by 10 bases, with 15 bases between. This CDR3 reads CASRQRQADYTF. In DNA, the CDR3 is TGTGCCAGCAGACAAAGACAGGCGGACTACACCTTC.

The rearrangement joins TRBV3-1 (or the pseudogene TRBV3-2) to TRBJ2-7, with D unclear. The CDR3 totals 12 residues. V gave up 1 base and J gave up 7 bases, with 8 bases separating them. Germline V gives CDR1 LGHDT, CDR2 YNNKEL (reference sequence). DNA for the CDR3: TGTGCCAGCAGCCAAGTAACGACAGAGCAGTACTTC. It is translated as CASSQVTTEQYF.

This clone was detected only a few times. The gene calls are TRBV5-1 and TRBJ1-1; TRBD1 is a possible D gene (6 bases). The V end lost 1 base, the J end lost 0 bases, and 10 bases lay between the germline ends. The CDR3 sequence is 15 residues long. Per germline, CDR1 SGHRS and CDR2 YFSETQ. CDR3 sequence: CASSLTGLMNTEAFF. Here the CDR3 DNA reads TGCGCCAGCAGCTTGACAGGGCTTATGAACACTGAAGCTTTCTTT.

The chain uses TRBV6-4 and TRBJ2-2; a weak D match, TRBD1 (5 bases). This CDR3 region has 19 residues. V was shortened by 4 bases and J by 0 bases, with 21 bases between the two germline ends. Looked up from germline, CDR1 is MRHNA and CDR2 is SNTAGT. CDR3 in amino acids: CASSVLPLGEYANTGELFF. The CDR3 DNA follows: TGTGCCAGCAGTGTCCTCCCCCTAGGGGAATACGCGAACACCGGGGAGCTGTTTTTT.

This chain uses TRBV5-4 with TRBJ2-2; TRBD2 matches 8 bases. Germline-derived CDR1 and CDR2 are SGHNT and YYREEE (reference sequence). Trimming took 4 bases from V and 4 from J; bases not matched to a gene: 6. The CDR3 is made up of 15 amino acids. The CDR3 DNA sequence: TGTGCCAGCAGCGCGAGGACTAGCACCACCGGGGAGCTGTTTTTT. Its protein is CASSARTSTTGELFF. The whole variable domain, remainder taken from reference TRBV5-4 and TRBJ2-2, is ETGVTQSPTHLIKTRGQQVTLRCSSQSGHNTVSWYQQALGQGPQFIFQYYREEENGRGNFPPRFSGLQFPNYSSELNVNALELDDSALYLCASSARTSTTGELFFGEGSRLTVL.

CDR3: CASNDRDFNEKLFF. Here the CDR3 DNA reads TGTGCCAGCAATGACCGGGACTTTAATGAAAAACTGTTTTTT. The chain employs TRBV7-9 and TRBJ1-4; possible D gene TRBD1, 5 bases. There are 14 residues in the CDR3. Trimming cost V 7 bases and J 4 bases, with 13 bases left between them. Per the germline V gene, CDR1 is SEHNR and CDR2 is FQNEAQ (reference sequence).